This passage covers 10 T cell receptor beta chains from one sample sequenced in a study of blood T cell repertoires in COVID-19. Produced via immunoSEQ multiplex PCR; TCRdb's table is partial and in-frame only. The sample includes roughly 460,000 clones, about 90% of them seen just once. The sample comprised peripheral blood. These receptors all stem from a man aged 18 to 29 with COVID-19, enrolled during active disease.

The CDR3 sequence: CASSARLARGDTQYF. CDR3 bases: TGTGCCAGCAGTGCCCGACTGGCCCGGGGAGATACGCAGTATTTT. The V gene is TRBV27, the J gene TRBJ2-3, with a weak D call TRBD2 (5 bases). This CDR3 is 15 amino acids long. Trimming shortened V by 5 bases and J by 5 bases, and 17 bases separated the two germline ends. CDR1 is MNHEY and CDR2 is SMNVEV in the germline V gene (reference sequence).

The J gene is TRBJ2-2, the V gene TRBV6-5; 8 bases fit TRBD2. The CDR3 extends over 16 amino acids. CDR1 and CDR2 (germline): MNHEY, SVGAGI. The V and J ends lost 0 bases and 4 bases, in that order; junction bases with no gene match: 4. The CDR3 spells CASSYSRGAGTGELFF. In nucleotides, the CDR3 is TGTGCCAGCAGTTACTCGCGGGGGGCCGGCACCGGGGAGCTGTTTTTT.

This rearrangement joins TRBV7-9 to TRBJ1-2; D gene ambiguous. Germline CDR1 is SEHNR and CDR2 is FQNEAQ (reference sequence). Trimming took off 5 bases at V and 0 bases at J, with 13 bases between the two ends. This CDR3 has 15 amino acids. The CDR3 loop reads CASSPFQVANYGYTF. CDR3 DNA: TGTGCCAGCAGCCCCTTTCAAGTAGCTAACTATGGCTACACCTTC.

Turning to this clone: At one end the junction does not follow the germline gene, possibly because of a read error. The genes are TRBV3-1 (or the pseudogene TRBV3-2) and TRBJ2-3; 11 bases are a match to TRBD2. The CDR3 totals 15 residues. Germline V gene data show CDR1 as LGHDT and CDR2 as YNNKEL (reference sequence). CDR3 DNA: TGTGCCAGCAGCCAAGATGCAACTAGCGGGAGTACGGAGTATTTT. The encoded protein is CASSQDATSGSTEYF.

The rearrangement uses TRBV14 and TRBJ2-1; a possible D gene is TRBD1 (7 bases). CDR3 length equals 14 residues. V was trimmed by 1 base and J by 8 bases, leaving 12 bases between them. Looked up from germline, CDR1 is SGHDN and CDR2 is FVKESK. The CDR3 region is CASSQGDRLDEQFF. DNA of the CDR3: TGTGCCAGCAGCCAAGGGGACAGACTAGATGAGCAGTTCTTC.

This chain connects TRBV11-1 to TRBJ2-1, with a possible D match to TRBD2 (6 bases). The CDR3 consists of 15 residues. V was cut by 8 bases and J by 0 bases, with 14 bases left in between. The V gene's germline CDR1 is SGHAT and CDR2 FQDESV (reference sequence). The DNA for the CDR3 is TGTGCCAGCGCCCCCTTGACTAGCTCCTACAATGAGCAGTTCTTC. Its translation: CASAPLTSSYNEQFF.

This clone was detected only once. V is TRBV6-5 and J is TRBJ2-7, with D unresolved. Trimming took 6 bases from V and 2 from J, leaving 8 bases between them. This CDR3 region has 12 residues. The V gene's germline CDR1 is MNHEY and CDR2 SVGAGI. In DNA form, the CDR3 reads TGTGCCAGCAGAGCTGCGACCTACGAGCAGTACTTC. This sequence encodes CASRAATYEQYF.

The rearrangement uses TRBV7-9 and TRBJ1-4, with no clear D. The V end lost 6 bases, the J end lost 0 bases, and 17 bases lay between the germline ends. The V gene's germline CDR1 is SEHNR and CDR2 FQNEAQ (reference sequence). The CDR3 is 17 amino acids. The CDR3 coding sequence is TGTGCCAGCAGTTCTAACGTTGGTTTTTCAACTAATGAAAAACTGTTTTTT. This translates into CASSSNVGFSTNEKLFF.

This chain links TRBV7-5 with TRBJ2-4; the listed D gene, TRBD2, was not tested against the DNA. TRBV7-5 is a known pseudogene. This CDR3 is 15 amino acids long. CDR3 protein: CVRRSGGAAKNIQYF. The CDR3 DNA reads as TGTGTCAGAAGATCCGGGGGGGCGGCCAAAAACATTCAGTACTTC.

J is TRBJ1-2 and V is TRBV5-4, with 7 bases that match TRBD1. Germline CDR1 SGHNT, CDR2 YYREEE (reference sequence). The V segment lost 0 bases and the J segment 6 bases; nucleotides outside the gene matches: 5. CDR3 length: 14 residues. CDR3 sequence: CASSLAHDRDGYTF. CDR3 DNA: TGTGCCAGCAGCTTGGCCCACGACAGGGATGGCTACACCTTC.